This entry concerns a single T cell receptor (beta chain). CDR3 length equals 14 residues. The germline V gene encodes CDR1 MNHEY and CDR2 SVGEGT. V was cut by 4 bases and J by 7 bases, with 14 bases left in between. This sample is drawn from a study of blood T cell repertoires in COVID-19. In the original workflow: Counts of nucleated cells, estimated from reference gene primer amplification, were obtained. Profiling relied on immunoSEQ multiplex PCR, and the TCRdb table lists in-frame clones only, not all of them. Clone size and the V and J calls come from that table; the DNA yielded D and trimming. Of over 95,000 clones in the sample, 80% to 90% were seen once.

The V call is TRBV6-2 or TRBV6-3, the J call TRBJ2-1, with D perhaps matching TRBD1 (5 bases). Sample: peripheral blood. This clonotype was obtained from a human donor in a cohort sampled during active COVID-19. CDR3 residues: CASSSARVGNEQFF. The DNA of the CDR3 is TGTGCCAGCAGTTCCGCCAGGGTTGGGAATGAGCAGTTCTTC.